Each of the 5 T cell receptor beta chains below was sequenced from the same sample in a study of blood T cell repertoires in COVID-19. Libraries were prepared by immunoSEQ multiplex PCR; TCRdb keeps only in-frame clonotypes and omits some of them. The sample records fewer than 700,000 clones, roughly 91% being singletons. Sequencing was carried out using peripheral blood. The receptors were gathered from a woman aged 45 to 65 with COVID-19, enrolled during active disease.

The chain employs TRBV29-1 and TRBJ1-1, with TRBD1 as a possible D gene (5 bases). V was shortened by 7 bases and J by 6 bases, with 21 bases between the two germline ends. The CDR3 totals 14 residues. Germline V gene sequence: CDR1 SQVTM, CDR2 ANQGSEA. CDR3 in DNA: TGCAGCGCTATTAAAGGGGCCCAGGGTCCTGAAGCTTTCTTT. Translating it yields CSAIKGAQGPEAFF.

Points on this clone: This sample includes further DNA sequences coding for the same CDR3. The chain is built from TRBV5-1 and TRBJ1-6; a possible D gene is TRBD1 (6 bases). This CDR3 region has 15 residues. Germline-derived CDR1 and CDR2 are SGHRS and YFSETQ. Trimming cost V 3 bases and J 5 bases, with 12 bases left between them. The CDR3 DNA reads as TGCGCCAGCAGCTGGGGGGGCCAGGATAATTCACCCCTCCACTTT. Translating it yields CASSWGGQDNSPLHF. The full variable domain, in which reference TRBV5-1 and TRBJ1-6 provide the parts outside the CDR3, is KAGVTQTPRYLIKTRGQQVTLSCSPISGHRSVSWYQQTPGQGLQFLFEYFSETQRNKGNFPGRFSGRQFSNSRSEMNVSTLELGDSALYLCASSWGGQDNSPLHFGNGTRLTVT.

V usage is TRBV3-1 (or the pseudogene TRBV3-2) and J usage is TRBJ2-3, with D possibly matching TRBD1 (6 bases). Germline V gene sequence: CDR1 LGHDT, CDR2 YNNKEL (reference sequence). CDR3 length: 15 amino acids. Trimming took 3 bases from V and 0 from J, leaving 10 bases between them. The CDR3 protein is CASSQDSSSTDTQYF. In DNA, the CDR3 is TGTGCCAGCAGCCAGGACAGCTCTAGCACAGATACGCAGTATTTT.

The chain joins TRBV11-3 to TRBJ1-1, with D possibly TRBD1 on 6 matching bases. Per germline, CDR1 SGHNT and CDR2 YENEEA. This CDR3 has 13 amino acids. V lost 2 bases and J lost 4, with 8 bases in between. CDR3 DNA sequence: TGTGCCAGCAGCTTACAGGGGAGCACTGAAGCTTTCTTT. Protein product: CASSLQGSTEAFF.

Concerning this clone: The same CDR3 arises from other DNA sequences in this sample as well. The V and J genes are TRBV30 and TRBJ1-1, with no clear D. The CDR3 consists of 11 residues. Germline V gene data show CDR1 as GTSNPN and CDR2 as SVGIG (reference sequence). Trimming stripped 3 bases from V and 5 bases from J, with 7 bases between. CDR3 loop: CAWSRGTEAFF. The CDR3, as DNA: TGTGCCTGGAGCAGAGGGACTGAAGCTTTCTTT.